One sample yielded the 30 T cell receptor beta chains listed below, sequenced in a study of T-cell memory formation after mild COVID-19. Each CDR3 protein is one row after TCRdb ran MiXCR on the 5' RACE reads. Altogether about 430,000 distinct CDR3 sequences are present, about a sixth being singletons, with the ten largest covering around a fifth. The sequencing sample was made of PBMCs or a T cell subset sorted from them (not recorded which). Source of these receptors: a man aged 18 to 30 who had mild COVID-19 (a few samples of this study predate the infection). Cell type and time point are not known.

The chain recombines TRBV21-1 with TRBJ2-7. TRBV21-1 is termed a pseudogene. The CDR3 loop spans 15 amino acids. CDR3 sequence (DNA): TGTGCCAGCAGCAGGTGGGCACAAAGCTCCTACGAGCAGTACGTC. Encoded protein: CASSRWAQSSYEQYV.

This clonotype has just a few counts. This rearrangement joins TRBV10-3 to TRBJ2-3; TRBD2 matches at 14 bases. Germline CDR1 reads ENHRY; CDR2 reads SYGVKD. The J segment lost 6 bases and the V segment lost 6 bases, leaving 5 bases of the junction unmatched. This CDR3 has 15 amino acids. The CDR3 sequence: CAIRGLAGDTDTQYF. In nucleotides, the CDR3 is TGTGCCATCAGGGGACTAGCGGGGGATACCGATACGCAGTATTTT.

This clonotype appeared many times. The chain uses TRBV29-1 and TRBJ2-3, with 7 positions matching TRBD2. Germline assignment: CDR1 SQVTM and CDR2 ANQGSEA. V dropped 6 bases and J dropped 5; count of bases not matched to a gene: 11. This CDR3 contains 14 residues. CDR3 nucleotides: TGCAGCGTCGAGAGAGCGGGGTCCGGAGATACGCAGTATTTT. As protein: CSVERAGSGDTQYF.

The V call is TRBV5-1, the J call TRBJ1-2, with D possibly matching TRBD1 (5 bases). Germline V gene lookup returns CDR1 SGHRS and CDR2 YFSETQ. The V end lost 0 bases, the J end lost 6 bases, and 9 bases lay between the germline ends. The CDR3 extends over 13 amino acids. The CDR3 DNA is TGCGCCAGCAGCTTGGCGGTCAGGGATGGCTACACCTTC. It encodes CASSLAVRDGYTF. Supplemented by reference TRBV5-1 and TRBJ1-2, the full variable domain reads KAGVTQTPRYLIKTRGQQVTLSCSPISGHRSVSWYQQTPGQGLQFLFEYFSETQRNKGNFPGRFSGRQFSNSRSEMNVSTLELGDSALYLCASSLAVRDGYTFGSGTRLTVV.

This clonotype was counted only a few times. The chain links TRBV6-2 or TRBV6-3 to TRBJ2-7; 10 positions match TRBD2. CDR1 MNHEY and CDR2 SVGEGT come from the germline V gene. The CDR3 loop spans 14 amino acids. The J segment lost 3 bases and the V segment lost 8 bases, leaving 7 bases of the junction unmatched. The CDR3 DNA is TGTGCCAGCGGTCCGACTAGCGGGTACTACGAGCAGTACTTC. Encoded protein: CASGPTSGYYEQYF.

J is TRBJ1-1 and V is TRBV9; a weak D match, TRBD1 (5 bases). Per germline, CDR1 SGDLS and CDR2 YYNGEE. V lost 0 bases and J 8 bases, leaving 11 bases between the germline ends. This CDR3 is 13 amino acids long. CDR3 residues: CASSVEAGREAFF. In nucleotides, the CDR3 is TGTGCCAGCAGCGTAGAAGCAGGGCGCGAAGCTTTCTTT.

The chain links TRBV5-1 to TRBJ2-3; D remains ambiguous. Germline assignment: CDR1 SGHRS and CDR2 YFSETQ. V was trimmed by 0 bases and J by 0 bases, leaving 8 bases between them. The CDR3 contains 15 residues. CDR3 protein: CASSLAAQSTDTQYF. The CDR3 bases are TGCGCCAGCAGCTTGGCCGCCCAGAGCACAGATACGCAGTATTTT. The full variable domain, in which reference TRBV5-1 and TRBJ2-3 provide the parts outside the CDR3, is KAGVTQTPRYLIKTRGQQVTLSCSPISGHRSVSWYQQTPGQGLQFLFEYFSETQRNKGNFPGRFSGRQFSNSRSEMNVSTLELGDSALYLCASSLAAQSTDTQYFGPGTRLTVL.

The chain links TRBV6-5 to TRBJ1-2; D uncertain. This CDR3 has 12 residues. The germline CDR1 and CDR2 sequences are MNHEY and SVGAGI. Trimming took 7 bases from V and 6 from J, leaving 12 bases between them. CDR3 protein: CASTQWVNGYTF. The DNA for the CDR3 is TGTGCCAGCACTCAGTGGGTAAATGGCTACACCTTC.

There are a few counts of this clonotype. J is TRBJ1-5 and V is TRBV7-9; D remains unclear. The CDR3 runs 13 residues. Germline V gene sequence: CDR1 SEHNR, CDR2 FQNEAQ (reference sequence). Trimming removed 3 bases at V and 3 bases at J, with 6 bases between. CDR3 sequence: CASSFGDNQPQHF. The CDR3 DNA sequence: TGTGCCAGCAGCTTTGGGGACAATCAGCCCCAGCATTTT.

The chain joins TRBV28 to TRBJ2-3, with D perhaps being TRBD1 or TRBD2 (5 bases each). CDR1 and CDR2 from the germline V gene are MDHEN and SYDVKM. The CDR3 contains 16 residues. V gave up 5 bases and J gave up 2 bases, with 17 bases separating them. CDR3 residues: CASSPGTTINTDTQYF. CDR3 DNA sequence: TGTGCCAGCAGTCCCGGGACCACAATCAACACAGATACGCAGTATTTT.

The sample holds many counts of this clonotype. This chain links TRBV28 with TRBJ1-6; 9 bases line up with TRBD1. CDR3 length equals 15 residues. CDR1 and CDR2 (germline): MDHEN, SYDVKM. Trimming at V came to 5 bases and at J to 9 bases, leaving 8 bases not matched to a gene. CDR3 amino acids: CASSPETGGASPLHF. The CDR3 bases are TGTGCCAGCAGTCCCGAGACAGGGGGGGCTTCACCCCTCCACTTT.

This chain joins TRBV20-1 and TRBJ2-3, with no clear D. CDR1 is DFQATT and CDR2 is SNEGSKA in the germline V gene (reference sequence). The CDR3 extends over 14 amino acids. The V end was cut by 5 bases, the J end by 2 bases, with 14 bases between. CDR3 coding DNA: TGCAGTGCTCCCGGACCTTTCCCCACAGATACGCAGTATTTT. Translation gives CSAPGPFPTDTQYF.

The J gene is TRBJ1-2, the V gene TRBV11-2, with 9 nucleotides matching TRBD1. Trimming took 4 bases from V and 6 from J; bases not matched to a gene: 18. Germline values: CDR1 SGHAT, CDR2 FQNNGV. The CDR3 length is 18 residues. CDR3 DNA sequence: TGTGCCAGCAGCTCCATCAGGCGGGACAGGGAGATGGACCATGGCTACACCTTC. Amino acids: CASSSIRRDREMDHGYTF.

This clonotype showed up just a few times. Written as DNA, the CDR3 is TGTGCCAGCAGAAATCTAATTTATTCACCCCTCCACTTT. Amino acids: CASRNLIYSPLHF. The gene calls are TRBV28 and TRBJ1-6; D not resolved. V was clipped by 6 bases and J by 8 bases, with 11 bases between them. The CDR3 runs 13 residues. Germline V gene data show CDR1 as MDHEN and CDR2 as SYDVKM.

The rearrangement links TRBV6-4 to TRBJ2-3; 9 nucleotides align to TRBD2. Unmatched junction bases numbered 9, after V lost 9 bases and J lost 2 bases. The CDR3 totals 15 residues. Per the germline V gene, CDR1 is MRHNA and CDR2 is SNTAGT. The CDR3 loop is CASAISGGLTDTQYF. CDR3 bases: TGTGCCAGTGCGATTAGCGGGGGCCTCACAGATACGCAGTATTTT.

The J gene is TRBJ1-2, the V gene TRBV12-3 or TRBV12-4; 9 nucleotides line up with TRBD1. V dropped 6 bases and J dropped 10; count of bases not matched to a gene: 12. CDR3 length equals 14 residues. The chain's CDR3 is CASRIAGTGSDYTF. CDR3 sequence (DNA): TGTGCCAGCAGAATCGCCGGGACAGGGTCCGACTACACCTTC.

V and J are TRBV12-3 or TRBV12-4 and TRBJ2-5, with 10 bases lining up with TRBD2. This CDR3 region has 18 residues. The junction had 16 bases not matched to a gene; V was cut back by 5 bases and J by 4 bases. CDR3: CASSPAGASGGYAETQYF. DNA of the CDR3: TGTGCCAGCAGTCCCGCGGGGGCTAGCGGGGGATACGCAGAGACCCAGTACTTC.

This sequence joins TRBV9 and TRBJ1-1; the D gene is possibly TRBD1 (6 bases). CDR1 SGDLS and CDR2 YYNGEE come from the germline V gene. The CDR3 spans 16 residues. Trimming took 2 bases from V and 1 from J, leaving 15 bases between them. CDR3 loop: CASSVQGGTTNTEAFF. The CDR3 nucleotides are TGTGCCAGCAGCGTCCAAGGGGGGACTACGAACACTGAAGCTTTCTTT.

This clonotype came up a few times. J is TRBJ2-1 and V is TRBV3-1, with 7 bases that match TRBD1. CDR3 length: 15 amino acids. Germline V lookup: CDR1 LGHDT, CDR2 YNNKEL (reference sequence). Trimming removed 1 base from V and 10 bases from J; junction bases left unmatched: 10. Written as DNA, the CDR3 is TGTGCCAGCAGCCAAGCGAAAACAGGGGTAAGGGAGCAGTTCTTC. It is translated as CASSQAKTGVREQFF.

This clonotype came up a few times. V is TRBV11-2 and J is TRBJ2-7, with no clear D. The CDR3 loop spans 16 amino acids. Trimming took off 5 bases at V and 5 bases at J, with 22 bases between the two ends. Germline V gives CDR1 SGHAT, CDR2 FQNNGV. The CDR3 region is CASSPSPGGRLDEQYF. The CDR3 DNA is TGTGCCAGCAGCCCAAGCCCCGGCGGACGCCTGGACGAGCAGTACTTC.

The rearrangement links TRBV20-1 to TRBJ1-3; weak D call: TRBD1 (5 bases). Trimming took 1 base from V and 0 from J, leaving 10 bases between them. The CDR3 is 15 residues long. The germline V gene encodes CDR1 DFQATT and CDR2 SNEGSKA (reference sequence). The CDR3 DNA reads TGCAGTGCTAGAGGGACACCCAGCTCTGGAAACACCATATATTTT. Its translation: CSARGTPSSGNTIYF.

This clonotype showed up just a few times. J is TRBJ1-1 and V is TRBV7-9; TRBD1 agrees at 7 bases. There are 15 residues in the CDR3. Germline CDR1 SEHNR, CDR2 FQNEAQ (reference sequence). Trimming at V came to 5 bases and at J to 4 bases, leaving 10 bases not matched to a gene. The CDR3 bases are TGTGCCAGCAGCCCCCGACAGGGCATGGTCACTGAAGCTTTCTTT. This gives the protein CASSPRQGMVTEAFF. Together with reference TRBV7-9 and TRBJ1-1, the CDR3 gives the full variable domain: DTGVSQNPRHKITKRGQNVTFRCDPISEHNRLYWYRQTLGQGPEFLTYFQNEAQLEKSRLLSDRFSAERPKGSFSTLEIQRTEQGDSAMYLCASSPRQGMVTEAFFGQGTRLTVV.

The genes are TRBV6-5 and TRBJ2-7; 8 bases align to TRBD1. J lost 3 bases, V lost 5 bases, and 6 bases had no gene match. This CDR3 is 14 amino acids long. Per germline, CDR1 MNHEY and CDR2 SVGAGI. This CDR3 is CASSPGGRIYEQYF. The CDR3 nucleotides read TGTGCCAGCAGTCCAGGGGGCAGAATCTACGAGCAGTACTTC.

The CDR3 nucleotides read TGTGCCAGCAGTTTCGTCGGGGGCTTGGTCTATGGCTACACCTTC. Its protein is CASSFVGGLVYGYTF. The chain uses TRBV12-3 or TRBV12-4 and TRBJ1-2; the D gene is possibly TRBD1 (6 bases). Trimming removed 3 bases at V and 4 bases at J, with 15 bases between. The CDR3 is 15 residues long.

CDR3 nucleotides: TGTGCCAGCAGTGCCGCAGGTGAGCAGTTCTTC. Protein product: CASSAAGEQFF. The chain couples TRBV12-3 or TRBV12-4 to TRBJ2-1; D not certain. Trimming took off 5 bases at V and 9 bases at J, with 8 bases between the two ends. This CDR3 has 11 residues.

This clonotype appeared a few times. V usage is TRBV6-5 and J usage is TRBJ1-2, with 9 bases aligning to TRBD1. Germline V gives CDR1 MNHEY, CDR2 SVGAGI. V shed 2 bases, J shed 8 bases, and the junction held 9 bases outside the gene matches. The CDR3 totals 15 residues. The CDR3, as DNA: TGTGCCAGCAGTTACCCTGGACAGGGGACGAAAGGCTACACCTTC. Its protein is CASSYPGQGTKGYTF.

Only a few counts were recorded for this clonotype. The CDR3 region is CASRITGEGGNQPQHF. The CDR3 nucleotides read TGTGCCAGCAGGATTACAGGGGAAGGCGGCAATCAGCCCCAGCATTTT. The chain is built from TRBV7-2 and TRBJ1-5, with 7 bases identical to TRBD1. The germline gives CDR1 SGHTA, CDR2 FQGNSA. The CDR3 covers 16 residues. V gave up 6 bases and J gave up 2 bases; unmatched junction bases: 10. Looking up the rest from reference TRBV7-2 and TRBJ1-5 gives the full variable domain: GAGVSQSPSNKVTEKGKDVELRCDPISGHTALYWYRQSLGQGLEFLIYFQGNSAPDKSGLPSDRFSAERTGGSVSTLTIQRTQQEDSAVYLCASRITGEGGNQPQHFGDGTRLSIL.

The chain has TRBV5-1 and TRBJ2-7; D remains ambiguous. Germline CDR1 reads SGHRS; CDR2 reads YFSETQ. This CDR3 contains 15 residues. V lost 4 bases and J lost 0, with 14 bases in between. CDR3 amino acids: CASSLTDGSSYEQYF. In nucleotides, the CDR3 is TGCGCCAGCAGCCTAACCGACGGTTCCTCCTACGAGCAGTACTTC.

This clonotype has at least ten counts. V gene TRBV28 combines with J gene TRBJ1-1; a possible D gene is TRBD1 (5 bases). This CDR3 contains 16 residues. The V and J ends lost 6 bases and 0 bases respectively, with 17 bases between them. Germline V gene data show CDR1 as MDHEN and CDR2 as SYDVKM. In DNA form, the CDR3 reads TGTGCCAGCAGGACACCGAAACCGACAGTGAACACTGAAGCTTTCTTT. It yields the protein CASRTPKPTVNTEAFF.

This clonotype was detected a few times. This chain connects TRBV5-6 to TRBJ2-1; D is perhaps TRBD1 (6 bases). Trimming left V 4 bases short and J 10 bases short, with 12 bases between. Looked up from germline, CDR1 is SGHDT and CDR2 is YYEEEE. The CDR3 spans 12 residues. The CDR3 sequence is CASSPTGMEQFF. CDR3 DNA: TGTGCCAGCAGCCCCACAGGGATGGAGCAGTTCTTC. The variable domain in full, with the rest retrieved from reference TRBV5-6 and TRBJ2-1, is DAGVTQSPTHLIKTRGQQVTLRCSPKSGHDTVSWYQQALGQGPQFIFQYYEEEERQRGNFPDRFSGHQFPNYSSELNVNALLLGDSALYLCASSPTGMEQFFGPGTRLTVL.